The clone carrying this T cell receptor beta chain was detected only a few times. This specimen belongs to a study of shared clonotypes between healthy human individuals. Replicate PCRs run on sorted subsets employed 200 ng DNA, 25,000 to 35,000 T cell genomes. Method: immunoSEQ multiplex PCR; TCRdb's copy keeps in-frame clones and lacks some. The data hold approximately 940,000 clones, with 76% observed a single time. CDR3 length: 10 residues. Germline V lookup: CDR1 SGDLS, CDR2 YYNGEE. V gave up 3 bases and J gave up 11 bases, with 9 bases separating them. The sample was memory CD4+ T cells sorted from blood. Subset: CD45RA-negative fraction. This sequence originates from a man aged 18 to 30 in good health. The chain combines TRBV9 with TRBJ2-7; D not resolved. CDR3 bases: TGTGCCAGCAGCGGGCGAACGGAGTACTTC. Translated: CASSGRTEYF.